These 14 T cell receptor beta chains share one sample of origin, sequenced in a study of human T cells and chemical hapten exposure. Each CDR3 protein is one row after TCRdb ran MiXCR on the RACE reads. The table includes approximately 350,000 distinct CDR3 sequences, more than 5% detected once. Sample time point: patch test 2, 6 weeks after DPC sensitization. This sample's treatment: therapeutic diphenylcyclopropenone sensitization with weekly scalp DPC. Here the sequenced sample was whole blood, taken in connection with sensitization to the hapten diphenylcyclopropenone (DPC). Receptors were obtained from a woman younger than 30 with alopecia areata. Some clones in this sample may be carry-over from other donors' samples.

In this sample, this clonotype turned up many times. The chain recombines TRBV6-2 or TRBV6-3 with TRBJ1-6, with TRBD1 identical over 8 bases. This CDR3 contains 14 residues. Germline values: CDR1 MNHEY, CDR2 SVGEGT. The J segment lost 7 bases and the V segment lost 5 bases, leaving 4 bases of the junction unmatched. CDR3 region: CASSDRGWNSPLHF. The CDR3 nucleotides are TGTGCCAGCAGTGACAGGGGTTGGAATTCACCCCTCCACTTT.

The sample holds many counts of this clonotype. The chain recombines TRBV4-3 with TRBJ2-4; TRBD1 aligns across 10 bases. Looked up from germline, CDR1 is LGHNA and CDR2 is YSLEER. This CDR3 contains 18 residues. The trim removed 2 bases at V and 1 base at J, leaving 8 bases unmatched. The CDR3 sequence is CASSQLTGGEGAKNIQYF. CDR3 in DNA: TGCGCCAGCAGCCAACTGACAGGGGGCGAGGGGGCCAAAAACATTCAGTACTTC.

This clonotype was picked up a small number of times. One base away lies a much larger clone, so this may be a sequencing read error. V usage is TRBV2 and J usage is TRBJ1-1; no clear D. Germline-derived CDR1 and CDR2 are SNHLY and FYNNEI. Trimming cost V 1 base and J 0 bases, with 3 bases left between them. The CDR3 contains 13 residues. CDR3: CASSEGMNTEAFF. CDR3 sequence (DNA): TGTGCCAGCAGTGAAGGCATGAACACTGAAGCTTTCTTT.

This clonotype has at least ten counts. This sequence joins TRBV7-2 and TRBJ1-2; D not resolved. CDR3 length: 14 amino acids. CDR1 SGHTA and CDR2 FQGNSA come from the germline V gene. Trimming stripped 1 base from V and 2 bases from J, with 8 bases between. CDR3 coding DNA: TGTGCCAGCAGCTTAGGGGAGGCGAACTATGGCTACACCTTC. Translation: CASSLGEANYGYTF.

This clonotype was seen more than once but under ten times. The chain's CDR3 is CASSSEEDTLSYEQYF. The CDR3 nucleotides are TGTGCCAGCAGCTCCGAGGAGGACACTTTGTCCTACGAGCAGTACTTC. The chain joins TRBV5-6 to TRBJ2-7; perhaps D is TRBD1 or TRBD2 (5 bases each). Germline loops: CDR1 SGHDT, CDR2 YYEEEE. The CDR3 is made up of 16 amino acids. V lost 3 bases and J 1 base, leaving 17 bases between the germline ends.

Many counts were recorded for this clonotype. The genes are TRBV10-2 and TRBJ1-6; 8 bases are shared with TRBD1. Germline lookup yields CDR1 WSHSY and CDR2 SAAADI. Trimming took 8 bases from V and 7 from J; bases not matched to a gene: 7. The CDR3 spans 14 residues. Written as DNA, the CDR3 is TGCGCCAGCCGCAAGGACAGGGAAAATTCACCCCTCCACTTT. It is translated as CASRKDRENSPLHF.

This rearrangement joins TRBV4-2 to TRBJ2-3; D unresolved. CDR1 is LGHNA, CDR2 YNFKEQ, per germline. The CDR3 consists of 15 residues. V was cut by 0 bases and J by 8 bases, with 15 bases left in between. The CDR3 bases are TGTGCCAGCAGCCAAGAACCACAGTCCACAAGTACGCAGTATTTT. This encodes CASSQEPQSTSTQYF.

This clonotype was counted at least ten times. V and J are TRBV14 and TRBJ1-2; no reliable D call. V lost 1 base to trimming and J lost 2 bases, with 11 bases between them. CDR3 length: 15 amino acids. The germline gives CDR1 SGHDN, CDR2 FVKESK. This CDR3 reads CASSQGQGRNYGYTF. CDR3 DNA sequence: TGTGCCAGCAGCCAAGGACAAGGGAGAAACTATGGCTACACCTTC. Full variable domain (outside the CDR3, taken from reference TRBV14 and TRBJ1-2): EAGVTQFPSHSVIEKGQTVTLRCDPISGHDNLYWYRRVMGKEIKFLLHFVKESKQDESGMPNNRFLAERTGGTYSTLKVQPAELEDSGVYFCASSQGQGRNYGYTFGSGTRLTVV.

In this sample, this clonotype turned up a few times. This chain joins TRBV3-1 and TRBJ2-5; maybe TRBD1 (6 bases). The germline gives CDR1 LGHDT, CDR2 YNNKEL (reference sequence). CDR3 length: 18 residues. Trimming cost V 4 bases and J 2 bases, with 23 bases left between them. The CDR3 loop reads CASSRQSRDTQKQETQYF. The CDR3 region has the DNA TGTGCCAGCAGCCGACAATCCCGGGACACTCAAAAACAAGAGACCCAGTACTTC.

The chain carries TRBV6-2 or TRBV6-3 and TRBJ2-1, with D uncertain. This CDR3 is 12 amino acids long. From germline, CDR1 is MNHEY and CDR2 SVGEGT. V lost 3 bases and J lost 11, with 11 bases in between. In DNA form, the CDR3 reads TGTGCCAGCAGTTATCCAGAGGAGCAGCAGTTCTTC. It encodes CASSYPEEQQFF.

This clonotype has more than one count but fewer than ten. V gene TRBV28 combines with J gene TRBJ2-7; 12 bases are shared with TRBD1. The CDR3 is made up of 16 amino acids. J lost 3 bases, V lost 5 bases, and 8 bases had no gene match. CDR1 MDHEN and CDR2 SYDVKM come from the germline V gene. CDR3 in amino acids: CASSETGTGGYYEQYF. The CDR3 nucleotides are TGTGCCAGCAGTGAAACCGGGACAGGGGGCTACTACGAGCAGTACTTC.

At least ten counts were recorded for this clonotype. The V call is TRBV20-1, the J call TRBJ1-1; D is ambiguous. Trimming stripped 3 bases from V and 0 bases from J, with 8 bases between. Germline CDR1 is DFQATT and CDR2 is SNEGSKA (reference sequence). The length of the CDR3 is 13 residues. CDR3 in DNA: TGCAGTGCTAGGGGCATAGTGAACACTGAAGCTTTCTTT. This sequence encodes CSARGIVNTEAFF.

V and J are TRBV11-3 and TRBJ1-5, with unresolved D. The germline V gene has CDR1 SGHNT and CDR2 YENEEA. This CDR3 has 17 amino acids. Trimming cost V 1 base and J 0 bases, with 13 bases left between them. As DNA, the CDR3 is TGTGCCAGCAGCTTAGGAGTGGGCCTGTATAGCAATCAGCCCCAGCATTTT. Translated, it gives CASSLGVGLYSNQPQHF.

This chain links TRBV10-3 with TRBJ2-3, with 9 nucleotides matching TRBD1. Germline values: CDR1 ENHRY, CDR2 SYGVKD. With V trimmed by 4 bases and J by 4 bases, 12 bases remained unmatched. This CDR3 region has 17 residues. As DNA, the CDR3 is TGTGCCATCAGTGGGACACCGGGACAGGGTGGCGCAGATACGCAGTATTTT. It is translated as CAISGTPGQGGADTQYF.